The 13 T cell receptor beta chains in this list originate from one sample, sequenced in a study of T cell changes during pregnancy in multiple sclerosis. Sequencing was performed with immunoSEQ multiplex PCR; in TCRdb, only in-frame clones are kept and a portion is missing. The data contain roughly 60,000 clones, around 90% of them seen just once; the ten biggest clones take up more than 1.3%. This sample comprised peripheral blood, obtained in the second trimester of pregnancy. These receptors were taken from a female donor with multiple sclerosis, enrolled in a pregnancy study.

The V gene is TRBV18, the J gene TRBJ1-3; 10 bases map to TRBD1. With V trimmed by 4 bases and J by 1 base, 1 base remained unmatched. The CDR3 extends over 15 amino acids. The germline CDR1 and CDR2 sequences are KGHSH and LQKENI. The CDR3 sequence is CASSRQGASGNTIYF. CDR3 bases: TGTGCCAGCTCACGACAGGGGGCTTCTGGAAACACCATATATTTT.

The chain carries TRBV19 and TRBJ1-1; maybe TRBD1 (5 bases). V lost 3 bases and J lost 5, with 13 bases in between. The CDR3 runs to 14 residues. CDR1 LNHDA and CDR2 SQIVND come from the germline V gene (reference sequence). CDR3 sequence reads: CASSMLPGETEAFF. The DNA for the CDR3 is TGTGCCAGTAGTATGTTGCCGGGGGAGACTGAAGCTTTCTTT.

As DNA, the CDR3 is TGTGCCAGCAGCCAAGAACTTAATGAAAAACTGTTTTTT. Its translation: CASSQELNEKLFF. The chain employs TRBV4-2 and TRBJ1-4; no reliable D call. The germline V gene encodes CDR1 LGHNA and CDR2 YNFKEQ. CDR3 length equals 13 residues. The V end was cut by 0 bases, the J end by 4 bases, with 3 bases between.

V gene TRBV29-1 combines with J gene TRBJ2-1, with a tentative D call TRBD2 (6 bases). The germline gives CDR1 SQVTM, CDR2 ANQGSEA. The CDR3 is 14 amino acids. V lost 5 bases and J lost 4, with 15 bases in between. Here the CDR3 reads CSVQLGDFYNEQFF. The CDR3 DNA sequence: TGCAGCGTTCAATTAGGGGACTTTTACAATGAGCAGTTCTTC.

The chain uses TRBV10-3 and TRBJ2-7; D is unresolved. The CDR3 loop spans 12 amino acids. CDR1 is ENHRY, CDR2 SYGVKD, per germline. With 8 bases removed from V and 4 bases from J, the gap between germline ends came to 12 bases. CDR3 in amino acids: CAIAAQGYEQYF. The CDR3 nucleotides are TGTGCCATCGCGGCCCAAGGTTACGAGCAGTACTTC.

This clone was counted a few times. DNA for the CDR3: TGTGCCAGCCCCAGGGTTGGGGTAGCGGGAGTCTACGAGCAGTACTTC. It yields the protein CASPRVGVAGVYEQYF. This chain joins TRBV2 and TRBJ2-7; 9 bases are a match to TRBD2. Unmatched junction bases numbered 14, after V lost 8 bases and J lost 3 bases. The CDR3 has 16 residues. The germline V gene has CDR1 SNHLY and CDR2 FYNNEI.

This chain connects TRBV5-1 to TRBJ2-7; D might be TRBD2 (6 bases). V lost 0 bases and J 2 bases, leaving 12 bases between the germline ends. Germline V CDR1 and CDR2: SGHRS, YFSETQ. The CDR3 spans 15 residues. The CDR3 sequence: CASSLGSGGTYEQYF. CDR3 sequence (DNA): TGCGCCAGCAGCTTGGGGTCCGGGGGTACCTACGAGCAGTACTTC. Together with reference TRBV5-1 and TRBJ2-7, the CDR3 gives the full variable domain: KAGVTQTPRYLIKTRGQQVTLSCSPISGHRSVSWYQQTPGQGLQFLFEYFSETQRNKGNFPGRFSGRQFSNSRSEMNVSTLELGDSALYLCASSLGSGGTYEQYFGPGTRLTVT.

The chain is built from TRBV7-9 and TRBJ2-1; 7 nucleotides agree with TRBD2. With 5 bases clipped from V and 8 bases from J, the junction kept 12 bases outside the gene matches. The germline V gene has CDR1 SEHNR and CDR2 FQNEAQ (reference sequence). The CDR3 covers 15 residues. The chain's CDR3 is CASSPGLVTSDEQFF. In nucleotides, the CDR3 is TGTGCCAGCAGCCCTGGACTAGTCACGAGTGATGAGCAGTTCTTC. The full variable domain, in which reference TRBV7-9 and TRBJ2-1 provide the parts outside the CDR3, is DTGVSQNPRHKITKRGQNVTFRCDPISEHNRLYWYRQTLGQGPEFLTYFQNEAQLEKSRLLSDRFSAERPKGSFSTLEIQRTEQGDSAMYLCASSPGLVTSDEQFFGPGTRLTVL.

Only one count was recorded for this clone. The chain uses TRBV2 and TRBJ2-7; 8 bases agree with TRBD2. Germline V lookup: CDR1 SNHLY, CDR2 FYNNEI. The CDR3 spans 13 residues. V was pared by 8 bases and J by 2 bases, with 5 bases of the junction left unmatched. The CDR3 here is CASRDSGTYEQYF. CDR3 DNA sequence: TGTGCCAGCCGCGATAGCGGGACCTACGAGCAGTACTTC. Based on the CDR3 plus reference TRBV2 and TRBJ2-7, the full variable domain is EPEVTQTPSHQVTQMGQEVILRCVPISNHLYFYWYRQILGQKVEFLVSFYNNEISEKSEIFDDQFSVERPDGSNFTLKIRSTKLEDSAMYFCASRDSGTYEQYFGPGTRLTVT.

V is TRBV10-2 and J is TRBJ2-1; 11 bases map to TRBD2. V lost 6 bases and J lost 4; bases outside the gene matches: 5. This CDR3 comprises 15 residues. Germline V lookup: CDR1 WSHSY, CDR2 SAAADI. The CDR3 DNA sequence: TGCGCCAGCAGGGTTGGGACTAGCGGATACAATGAGCAGTTCTTC. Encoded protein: CASRVGTSGYNEQFF.

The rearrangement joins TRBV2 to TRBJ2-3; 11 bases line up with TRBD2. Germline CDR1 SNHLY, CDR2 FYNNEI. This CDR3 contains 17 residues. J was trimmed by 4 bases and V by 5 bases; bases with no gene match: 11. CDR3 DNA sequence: TGTGCCAGCAGTCCCACTAGCGGGAGAATTTTCGCAGATACGCAGTATTTT. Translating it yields CASSPTSGRIFADTQYF.

The CDR3, as DNA: TGTGCCAGCAGTGAATATGAGGTGAGCTCCTACGAGCAGTACTTC. Its protein is CASSEYEVSSYEQYF. The chain carries TRBV2 and TRBJ2-7; the D is unclear. Trimming pared 2 bases from V and 0 bases from J, leaving 11 bases between. CDR1 and CDR2 from the germline V gene are SNHLY and FYNNEI. The CDR3 is made up of 15 amino acids.

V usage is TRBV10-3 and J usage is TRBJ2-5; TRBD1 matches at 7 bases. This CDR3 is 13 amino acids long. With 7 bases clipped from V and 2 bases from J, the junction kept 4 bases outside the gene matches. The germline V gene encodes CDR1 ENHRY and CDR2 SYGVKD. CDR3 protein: CAINQDRQETQYF. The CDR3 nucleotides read TGTGCCATCAACCAGGACAGGCAAGAGACCCAGTACTTC.